This T cell receptor beta chain was profiled in a study of early T cells in non-severe SARS-CoV-2 infection (dated by TCRdb to about 2021). For the wider study: Because TCR sequencing was done on bulk RNA from unsorted whole blood, the alpha and beta chains could not be paired.

Study-wide conclusions, independent of this receptor: VDJdb matching was skewed toward anti-spike CD8 responses and likely underestimated virus-specific expansions by missing private and CD4 specificities.

This was a case-control study nested in a cohort of healthcare workers in London, UK, who had nasopharyngeal swab PCR tests and blood samples taken every week. Healthcare workers were recruited between 23 and 31 March 2020, during the week of the UK lockdown, and were followed weekly for up to roughly 16 weeks. Library preparation employed 5' RACE. Sequencing took place on a NextSeq 500. Unique molecular identifiers were attached to individual cDNA molecules in the TCR library protocol so that sequencing error and PCR bias could be corrected. TCR alpha and beta chains were both sequenced, and the abundances of alpha and beta sequences in each sample were closely correlated with each other. Per the original workflow: V gene, J gene and CDR3 annotation of TCR sequences was performed with Decombinator V4. TCRs were defined as expanded if a significant change between any two time points was detected under a Poisson model with p below 0.0001. TCR abundances were normalised to the total number of TCRs sequenced in each sample and reported as counts per million. VDJdb, accessed 1 November 2021, was searched for CMV, EBV and SARS-CoV-2 annotated TCRs, excluding TCRs annotated for multiple antigens. TCRdb trimmed the raw reads at Q25, called clones with MiXCR and kept productive beta chains. Rows are unified per CDR3 protein, each entry keeping the most common DNA and genes. It is TCRdb's table, rather than the study itself, that gives the V and J calls and clone size. The sample yields 70,000 or so distinct CDR3 sequences; over 9.5% were counted once. The ten largest account for under 10% of the sample.

This clonotype was observed at least ten times. Its cognate antigen has yet to be identified. No much larger clone is present one base from it, and per-base qualities are unavailable. The sequence was collected from an adult who was a healthcare worker with PCR-confirmed SARS-CoV-2 infection or an uninfected control (not recorded which). Here the sequenced sample was whole blood, taken at baseline.

Here the CDR3 is given as CASLRDMNTEAFF. The sequenced DNA: TGTGCCAGCCTGCGAGATATGAACACTGAAGCTTTCTTT. The receptor chain draws on TRBV2 and TRBJ1-1; the D gene lacks a confident call. V is clipped by 8 bases and J by 0 bases, and the sequence between their germline boundaries is 10 bases long. Its CDR3 holds 13 amino acids, cysteine through phenylalanine. The DNA shown is the 39-base CDR3, in frame from base 1. CDR1 and CDR2 are drawn from the germline V gene: SNHLY, FYNNEI.